This entry concerns a single T cell receptor beta chain. Only in-frame clones appear in the TCRdb table, and some are missing; sequencing was by immunoSEQ multiplex PCR. The data show approximately 110,000 clones, with over 75% seen just once and roughly 1.1% held by the top ten. The data are from a study of T cell responses to AZD1222 COVID-19 vaccine. CDR1 LGHDT and CDR2 YNNKEL come from the germline V gene (reference sequence). The CDR3 is 15 residues long. The V gene lost 4 bases and the J gene lost 1 base, with 10 bases spanning the gap. The source is an adult in good health. The chain recombines TRBV3-1 (or the pseudogene TRBV3-2) with TRBJ2-2; a weak D match, TRBD2 (6 bases). Material: peripheral blood, obtained on day 0 of AZD1222 vaccination. CDR3 loop: CASSLRDLNTGELFF. CDR3 coding DNA: TGTGCCAGCAGCCTAAGGGACTTGAACACCGGGGAGCTGTTTTTT.